The T cell receptor (beta chain) described here comes from a study of CD8+CD57+ T cells in acquired aplastic anemia. The use of genomic DNA as template underpinned the TCR beta VDJ and CDR3 profiling. From the reads, TCRdb called clonotypes with MiXCR, one entry per CDR3 protein. This sample has 300,000 or so distinct CDR3 sequences, with 56% found just once. There are many counts of this clonotype. The authors sequenced patients whose flow cytometry had shown CD8+CD57+ cell expansion. Acquired aplastic anemia of severe grade affected all patients. This CDR3 has 17 residues. Germline V CDR1 and CDR2: LNHNV, YYDKDF (reference sequence). V was pared by 4 bases and J by 0 bases, with 17 bases between.

The chain links TRBV15 to TRBJ2-3, with a tentative D call TRBD1 (5 bases). The source is a human donor with aplastic anemia. The sequencing sample was made of sorted CD4+, CD8+, or CD8+CD57+ T cells (not recorded which) from PBMCs. CDR3 loop: CATSKGLWEESTDTQYF. The DNA of the CDR3 is TGTGCCACCAGCAAGGGGTTGTGGGAAGAAAGCACAGATACGCAGTATTTT.